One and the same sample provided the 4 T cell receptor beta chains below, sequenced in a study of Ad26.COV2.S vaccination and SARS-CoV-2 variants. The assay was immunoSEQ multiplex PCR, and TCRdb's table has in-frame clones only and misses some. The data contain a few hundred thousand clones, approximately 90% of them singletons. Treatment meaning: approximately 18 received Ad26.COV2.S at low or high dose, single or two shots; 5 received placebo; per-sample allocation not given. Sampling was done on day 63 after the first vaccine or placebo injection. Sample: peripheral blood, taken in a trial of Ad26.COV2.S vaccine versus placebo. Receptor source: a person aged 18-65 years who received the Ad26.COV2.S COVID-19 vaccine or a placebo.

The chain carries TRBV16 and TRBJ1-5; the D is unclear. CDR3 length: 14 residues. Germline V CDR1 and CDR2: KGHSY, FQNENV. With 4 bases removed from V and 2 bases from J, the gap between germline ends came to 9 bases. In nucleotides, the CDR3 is TGTGCCAGCAGCCCCGGGCTGGGCAATCAGCCCCAGCATTTT. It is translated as CASSPGLGNQPQHF.

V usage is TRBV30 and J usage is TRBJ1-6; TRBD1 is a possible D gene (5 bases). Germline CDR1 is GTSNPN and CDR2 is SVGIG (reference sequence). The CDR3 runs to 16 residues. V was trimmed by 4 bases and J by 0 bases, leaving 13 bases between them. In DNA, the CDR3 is TGTGCCTGGACAGGGACCCGAAGCTCCTATAATTCACCCCTCCACTTT. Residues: CAWTGTRSSYNSPLHF. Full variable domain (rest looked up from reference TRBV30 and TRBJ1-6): SQTIHQWPATLVQPVGSPLSLECTVEGTSNPNLYWYRQAAGRGLQLLFYSVGIGQISSEVPQNLSASRPQDRQFILSSKKLLLSDSGFYLCAWTGTRSSYNSPLHFGNGTRLTVT.

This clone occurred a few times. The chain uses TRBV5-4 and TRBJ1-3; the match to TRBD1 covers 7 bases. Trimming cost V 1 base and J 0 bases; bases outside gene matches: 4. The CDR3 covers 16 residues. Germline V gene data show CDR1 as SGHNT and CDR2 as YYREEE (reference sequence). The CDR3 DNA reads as TGTGCCAGCAGCTTGTTGTCAGGGGGCTCTGGAAACACCATATATTTT. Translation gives CASSLLSGGSGNTIYF.

CDR3 sequence: CATSRARGPPGNTIYF. The CDR3 DNA reads as TGTGCCACCAGCAGGGCCAGGGGGCCACCTGGAAACACCATATATTTT. This rearrangement joins TRBV15 to TRBJ1-3; the match to TRBD1 covers 8 bases. The trim removed 3 bases at V and 2 bases at J, leaving 6 bases unmatched. Germline-derived CDR1 and CDR2 are LNHNV and YYDKDF (reference sequence). The CDR3 sequence is 16 residues long.